These T cell receptor beta chains were read from a single sample in a study of blood T cell repertoires in COVID-19. Only in-frame clones appear in the TCRdb table, and some are missing; sequencing was by immunoSEQ multiplex PCR. The data show some 320,000 clones, with roughly nine tenths seen just once and 2.6% held by the top ten. The sequencing input was PBMCs or T cells enriched from blood (not recorded which). All receptors come from a man in his sixties who had recovered from COVID-19. Each CDR3 is given with its conserved first and last residue. Each record gives: D gene, V gene, J gene, clone size, CDR3 DNA, CDR3 protein. A D gene is named only where the DNA matches it firmly. Rows may omit the clone size; those that give it use once, few, many or a size class.

d_gene: TRBD2; v_gene: TRBV7-2; j_gene: TRBJ2-1; abundance: .; CDR3nt: TGTGCCAGCAGCTTTAGCGGGGGGGCATACAATGAGCAGTTCTTC; CDR3aa: CASSFSGGAYNEQFF
d_gene: TRBD1; v_gene: TRBV6-4; j_gene: TRBJ1-1; abundance: .; CDR3nt: TGTGCCAGCAGACGGGACAGGACGTCCACTGAAGCTTTCTTT; CDR3aa: CASRRDRTSTEAFF
d_gene: .; v_gene: TRBV7-9; j_gene: TRBJ1-6; abundance: .; CDR3nt: TGTGCCAGCAGCCCGGACAGCAATTCACCCCTCCACTTT; CDR3aa: CASSPDSNSPLHF
d_gene: .; v_gene: TRBV24-1; j_gene: TRBJ2-3; abundance: .; CDR3nt: TGTGCCACCAGTGAATTCGGCACAGATACGCAGTATTTT; CDR3aa: CATSEFGTDTQYF
d_gene: TRBD1; v_gene: TRBV19; j_gene: TRBJ2-7; abundance: .; CDR3nt: TGTGCCAGTAGCGCGGGACAGGGGATCCCCTACGAGCAGTACTTC; CDR3aa: CASSAGQGIPYEQYF
d_gene: .; v_gene: TRBV5-6; j_gene: TRBJ1-1; abundance: .; CDR3nt: TGTGCCAGCAGCCTGCGGGGCACTTATTACACTGAAGCTTTCTTT; CDR3aa: CASSLRGTYYTEAFF
d_gene: TRBD1; v_gene: TRBV11-2; j_gene: TRBJ2-7; abundance: .; CDR3nt: TGTGCCAGCAGCCTAAGACAGGGAATAACCTACGAGCAGTACTTC; CDR3aa: CASSLRQGITYEQYF
d_gene: .; v_gene: TRBV7-6; j_gene: TRBJ2-3; abundance: .; CDR3nt: TGTGCCAGCAGCTGGGGGGGGGCGGATAGCACAGATACGCAGTATTTT; CDR3aa: CASSWGGADSTDTQYF
d_gene: .; v_gene: TRBV18; j_gene: TRBJ2-1; abundance: .; CDR3nt: TGTGCCAGCTCACCAACCACACCAATCCATGAGCAGTTCTTC; CDR3aa: CASSPTTPIHEQFF
d_gene: .; v_gene: TRBV4-2; j_gene: TRBJ2-7; abundance: .; CDR3nt: TGTGCCAGCAGCCAAGTGATCGGCTACGAGCAGTACTTC; CDR3aa: CASSQVIGYEQYF
d_gene: TRBD1; v_gene: TRBV29-1; j_gene: TRBJ1-1; abundance: .; CDR3nt: TGCAGCGTTCAGCAGACTCCCGGGACAGACACTGAAGCTTTCTTT; CDR3aa: CSVQQTPGTDTEAFF
d_gene: TRBD1; v_gene: TRBV6-5; j_gene: TRBJ1-5; abundance: .; CDR3nt: TGTGCCACCAACGCAATAACAGGGGGCTATCAGCCCCAGCATTTT; CDR3aa: CATNAITGGYQPQHF
d_gene: .; v_gene: TRBV7-2; j_gene: TRBJ2-5; abundance: .; CDR3nt: TGTGCCAGCAGCTTAGTCGTCGCGGAGACCCAGTACTTC; CDR3aa: CASSLVVAETQYF
d_gene: TRBD1; v_gene: TRBV19; j_gene: TRBJ1-5; abundance: once; CDR3nt: TGTGCCAGTAGACCCGGGACAGGGATGTTTCAGCCCCAGCATTTT; CDR3aa: CASRPGTGMFQPQHF
d_gene: .; v_gene: TRBV2; j_gene: TRBJ1-6; abundance: .; CDR3nt: TGTGCCAGCAAGGGGTCTGCTTCACCCCTCCACTTT; CDR3aa: CASKGSASPLHF
d_gene: TRBD1; v_gene: TRBV5-1; j_gene: TRBJ1-2; abundance: .; CDR3nt: TGCGCCAGCAGCTCCGGGACAGGGTTTGGTAACTATGGCTACACCTTC; CDR3aa: CASSSGTGFGNYGYTF
d_gene: TRBD2; v_gene: TRBV11-3; j_gene: TRBJ2-1; abundance: once; CDR3nt: TGTGCCAGCAGCATGACGGGACTAGCGGGGGGGCAAGAGCAGTTCTTC; CDR3aa: CASSMTGLAGGQEQFF
d_gene: .; v_gene: TRBV5-1; j_gene: TRBJ1-1; abundance: .; CDR3nt: TGCGCCAGCAGCTTGGGACACCAGACCGACACTGAAGCTTTCTTT; CDR3aa: CASSLGHQTDTEAFF
d_gene: .; v_gene: TRBV12-3/TRBV12-4; j_gene: TRBJ1-2; abundance: .; CDR3nt: TGTGCCAGCAGTTTCCCAGGGGCGTTCGGCTACACCTTC; CDR3aa: CASSFPGAFGYTF
d_gene: .; v_gene: TRBV13; j_gene: TRBJ1-1; abundance: once; CDR3nt: TGTGCCAGCAGCTTTGAGACAGGTGGGACTGAAGCTTTCTTT; CDR3aa: CASSFETGGTEAFF
d_gene: .; v_gene: TRBV4-2; j_gene: TRBJ2-1; abundance: .; CDR3nt: TGTGCCAGCAGCCAAAAGGAGGGCCTAGTCTCCTACAATGAGCAGTTCTTC; CDR3aa: CASSQKEGLVSYNEQFF
d_gene: .; v_gene: TRBV28; j_gene: TRBJ2-7; abundance: .; CDR3nt: TGTGCCAGCAGTCCAGCCTACGAGCAGTACTTC; CDR3aa: CASSPAYEQYF
d_gene: TRBD1; v_gene: TRBV6-5; j_gene: TRBJ2-7; abundance: .; CDR3nt: TGTGCCAGCAGCCGGACAGGGGGAGTTCACGAGCAGTACTTC; CDR3aa: CASSRTGGVHEQYF
d_gene: TRBD1; v_gene: TRBV9; j_gene: TRBJ2-6; abundance: .; CDR3nt: TGTGCCAGCAGCGGGGGACAGGGCTATTACTCTGGGGCCAACGTCCTGACTTTC; CDR3aa: CASSGGQGYYSGANVLTF
d_gene: TRBD1; v_gene: TRBV10-3; j_gene: TRBJ1-1; abundance: once; CDR3nt: TGTGCCATCAGCAAGGGGGCCCGGATGGGCACTGAAGCTTTCTTT; CDR3aa: CAISKGARMGTEAFF
d_gene: TRBD2; v_gene: TRBV5-1; j_gene: TRBJ2-1; abundance: .; CDR3nt: TGCGCCAGCATAAGTATAGCGGGAGGTAACAATGAGCAGTTCTTC; CDR3aa: CASISIAGGNNEQFF
d_gene: TRBD1; v_gene: TRBV18; j_gene: TRBJ2-1; abundance: .; CDR3nt: TGTGCCAGCTCACCGGCCGAGGGGGCGCTCTACAATGAGCAGTTCTTC; CDR3aa: CASSPAEGALYNEQFF
d_gene: TRBD1; v_gene: TRBV27; j_gene: TRBJ1-5; abundance: .; CDR3nt: TGTGCCAGCAGTGTGACAGGGGGCAGGCATCAGCCCCAGCATTTT; CDR3aa: CASSVTGGRHQPQHF
d_gene: .; v_gene: TRBV9; j_gene: TRBJ1-3; abundance: .; CDR3nt: TGTGCCAGCAGCGTAGGCATAGACTCTGGAAACACCATATATTTT; CDR3aa: CASSVGIDSGNTIYF
d_gene: .; v_gene: TRBV12-3/TRBV12-4; j_gene: TRBJ2-5; abundance: .; CDR3nt: TGTGCCAGCAGGAGTCAGGGTTCGGAGACCCAGTACTTC; CDR3aa: CASRSQGSETQYF
d_gene: .; v_gene: TRBV3-1/TRBV3-2; j_gene: TRBJ2-1; abundance: .; CDR3nt: TGTGCCAGCAGCCTCCAGAGGAATGAGCAGTTCTTC; CDR3aa: CASSLQRNEQFF
d_gene: .; v_gene: TRBV21-1; j_gene: TRBJ1-3; abundance: .; CDR3nt: TGTGCCAGCGCGGCGGGGAGCTCTGGAAACACCATATATTTT; CDR3aa: CASAAGSSGNTIYF
d_gene: .; v_gene: TRBV18; j_gene: TRBJ2-3; abundance: .; CDR3nt: TGTGCCAGCTCTCCCGAGTTGGCAGATACGCAGTATTTT; CDR3aa: CASSPELADTQYF
d_gene: .; v_gene: TRBV9; j_gene: TRBJ1-3; abundance: .; CDR3nt: TGTGCCAGCAGTGTTACCACGCGGGGAGACACCATATATTTT; CDR3aa: CASSVTTRGDTIYF
d_gene: .; v_gene: TRBV5-4; j_gene: TRBJ1-1; abundance: once; CDR3nt: TGTGCCAGCAGCTTGGACCACAGGGCCGCTGAAGCTTTCTTT; CDR3aa: CASSLDHRAAEAFF
d_gene: .; v_gene: TRBV4-3; j_gene: TRBJ1-2; abundance: .; CDR3nt: TGCGCCAGCAGAAACCCCCCTCAGGACTATGGCTACACCTTC; CDR3aa: CASRNPPQDYGYTF
d_gene: .; v_gene: TRBV9; j_gene: TRBJ1-5; abundance: .; CDR3nt: TGTGCCAGCAGCGACGCCCAGGCCAATCAGCCCCAGCATTTT; CDR3aa: CASSDAQANQPQHF
d_gene: .; v_gene: TRBV13; j_gene: TRBJ2-1; abundance: .; CDR3nt: TGTGCCAGCAGCTTACGGCGCTTGGAGGTCCTCAAAAACAATGAGCAGTTCTTC; CDR3aa: CASSLRRLEVLKNNEQFF
d_gene: .; v_gene: TRBV27; j_gene: TRBJ1-1; abundance: .; CDR3nt: TGTGCCAGCAGTTTAGGGGCACGGTATGAAGCTTTCTTT; CDR3aa: CASSLGARYEAFF